This T cell receptor (beta chain) appears in the sequencing data of a study of metastatic and nonmetastatic thyroid tumors. Study summary: The study looked at repertoires side by side in blood and in tumor or nodule tissue from malignant and benign thyroid patients.

Study-wide points: The study reportedly found significantly higher TCR beta diversity in malignant thyroid tumors than benign nodules, in blood and tumor.

Patients had received no treatment of any kind before thyroid surgery. In the case of this clone: Its matching antigen is unknown.

Germline V lookup: CDR1 SNHLY, CDR2 FYNNEI. V was clipped by 0 bases and J by 4 bases, with 28 bases between them. The CDR3 has 20 residues. Original methodology: Clinicopathological groups supplied CDR3 differences that were used to build a distant-metastasis classifier for papillary thyroid cancer. TCRdb used MiXCR to call clones anew from the PCR reads. It is TCRdb's table, rather than the study itself, that gives the V and J calls and clone size. The sample gives tens of thousands of clones, roughly 18% of which show up once; about 13% is in the top ten. The TCR comes from a female donor with papillary thyroid cancer or a benign thyroid nodule (not recorded which). Some clones in this sample may be carry-over from other donors' samples. The chain combines TRBV2 with TRBJ2-7, with D perhaps TRBD1 or TRBD2 (5 bases each). The source material was blood. CDR3 nucleotides: TGTGCCAGCAGTGAAGCTCAGACAGCCCGACTGTCTAGCTGGAGATACGAGCAGTACTTC. This gives the protein CASSEAQTARLSSWRYEQYF. Full variable domain (rest looked up from reference TRBV2 and TRBJ2-7): EPEVTQTPSHQVTQMGQEVILRCVPISNHLYFYWYRQILGQKVEFLVSFYNNEISEKSEIFDDQFSVERPDGSNFTLKIRSTKLEDSAMYFCASSEAQTARLSSWRYEQYFGPGTRLTVT.